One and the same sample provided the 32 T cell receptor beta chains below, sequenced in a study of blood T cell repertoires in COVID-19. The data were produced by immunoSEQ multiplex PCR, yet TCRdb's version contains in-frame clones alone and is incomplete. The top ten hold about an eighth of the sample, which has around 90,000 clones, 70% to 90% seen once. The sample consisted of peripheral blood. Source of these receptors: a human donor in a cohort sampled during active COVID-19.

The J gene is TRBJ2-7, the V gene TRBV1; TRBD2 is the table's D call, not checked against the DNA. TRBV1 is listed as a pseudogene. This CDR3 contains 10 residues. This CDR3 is CTSDGTKKYF. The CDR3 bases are TGCACCAGCGACGGGACTAAAAAGTACTTC.

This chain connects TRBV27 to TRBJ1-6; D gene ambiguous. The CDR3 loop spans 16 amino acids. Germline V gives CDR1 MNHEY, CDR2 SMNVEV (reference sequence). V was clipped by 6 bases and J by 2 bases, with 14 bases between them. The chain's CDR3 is CASRPGFGAYNSPLHF. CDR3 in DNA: TGTGCCAGCAGGCCGGGATTTGGGGCCTATAATTCACCCCTCCACTTT.

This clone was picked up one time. The CDR3 protein is CASSPGRGLTETQYF. In nucleotides, the CDR3 is TGTGCCAGCTCACCAGGCAGGGGGCTTACGGAGACCCAGTACTTC. The chain uses TRBV18 and TRBJ2-5; 8 positions agree with TRBD1. The CDR3 runs to 15 residues. CDR1 and CDR2 from the germline V gene are KGHSH and LQKENI. V shed 2 bases, J shed 5 bases, and the junction held 7 bases outside the gene matches.

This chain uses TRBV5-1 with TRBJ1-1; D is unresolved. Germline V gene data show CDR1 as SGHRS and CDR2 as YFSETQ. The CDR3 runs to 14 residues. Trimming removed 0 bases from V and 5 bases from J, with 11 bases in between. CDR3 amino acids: CASSLVATGTEAFF. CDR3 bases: TGCGCCAGCAGCTTGGTGGCTACGGGGACTGAAGCTTTCTTT.

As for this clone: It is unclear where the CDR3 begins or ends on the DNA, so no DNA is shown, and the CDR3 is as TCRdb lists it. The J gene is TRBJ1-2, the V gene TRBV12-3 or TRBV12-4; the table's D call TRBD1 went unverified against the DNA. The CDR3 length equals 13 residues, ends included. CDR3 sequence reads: CASSFGQGARDTF.

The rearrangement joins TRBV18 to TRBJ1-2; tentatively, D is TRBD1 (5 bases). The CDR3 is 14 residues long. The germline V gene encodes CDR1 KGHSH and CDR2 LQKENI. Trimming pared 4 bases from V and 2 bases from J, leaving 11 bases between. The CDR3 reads CASSLATDNYGYTF. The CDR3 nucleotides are TGTGCCAGCTCACTCGCGACAGACAACTATGGCTACACCTTC.

CDR3 nucleotide sequence: TGTGCCAGTAGTGCACCCCCGGGAGCACAGCGGGGTGAAAAACTGTTTTTT. This sequence encodes CASSAPPGAQRGEKLFF. The J gene is TRBJ1-4, the V gene TRBV19; D call uncertain. V was shortened by 5 bases and J by 7 bases, with 23 bases between the two germline ends. The CDR3 spans 17 residues. CDR1 LNHDA and CDR2 SQIVND come from the germline V gene (reference sequence).

The chain's CDR3 is CASSMTGVGNQPQHF. DNA for the CDR3: TGTGCCAGTAGTATGACGGGGGTAGGCAATCAGCCCCAGCATTTT. This chain uses TRBV19 with TRBJ1-5; D might be TRBD1 (5 bases). Germline CDR1 is LNHDA and CDR2 is SQIVND (reference sequence). There are 15 residues in the CDR3. V gave up 3 bases and J gave up 2 bases, with 11 bases separating them.

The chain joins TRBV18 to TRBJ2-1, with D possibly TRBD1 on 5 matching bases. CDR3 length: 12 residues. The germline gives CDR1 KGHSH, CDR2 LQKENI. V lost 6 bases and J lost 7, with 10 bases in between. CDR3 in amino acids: CASSQGSNEQFF. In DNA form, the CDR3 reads TGTGCCAGCTCGCAGGGTTCAAATGAGCAGTTCTTC.

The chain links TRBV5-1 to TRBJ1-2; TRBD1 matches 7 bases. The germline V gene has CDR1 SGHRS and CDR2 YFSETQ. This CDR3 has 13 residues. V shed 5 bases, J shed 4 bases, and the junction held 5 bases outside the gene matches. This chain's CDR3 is CASREGTAYGYTF. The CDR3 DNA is TGCGCCAGCAGAGAGGGGACAGCCTATGGCTACACCTTC.

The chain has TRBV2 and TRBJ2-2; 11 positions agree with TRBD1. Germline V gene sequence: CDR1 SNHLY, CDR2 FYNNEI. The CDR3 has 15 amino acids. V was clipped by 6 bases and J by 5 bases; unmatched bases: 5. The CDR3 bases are TGTGCCAGCAGAGTGGACAGGGGGCGTACCGGGGAGCTGTTTTTT. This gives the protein CASRVDRGRTGELFF.

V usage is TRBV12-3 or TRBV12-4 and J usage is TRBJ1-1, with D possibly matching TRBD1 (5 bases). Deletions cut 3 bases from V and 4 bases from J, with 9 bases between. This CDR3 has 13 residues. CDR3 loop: CASSLAGGTEAFF. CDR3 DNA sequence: TGTGCCAGCAGTTTGGCGGGGGGCACTGAAGCTTTCTTT.

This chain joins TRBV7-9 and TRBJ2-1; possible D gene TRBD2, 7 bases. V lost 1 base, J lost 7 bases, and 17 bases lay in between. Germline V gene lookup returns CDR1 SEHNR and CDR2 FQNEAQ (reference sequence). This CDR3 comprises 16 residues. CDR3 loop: CASSLGLAGATNEQFF. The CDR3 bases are TGTGCCAGCAGCTTAGGGTTGGCGGGGGCGACGAATGAGCAGTTCTTC. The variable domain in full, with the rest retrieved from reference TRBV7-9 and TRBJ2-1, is DTGVSQNPRHKITKRGQNVTFRCDPISEHNRLYWYRQTLGQGPEFLTYFQNEAQLEKSRLLSDRFSAERPKGSFSTLEIQRTEQGDSAMYLCASSLGLAGATNEQFFGPGTRLTVL.

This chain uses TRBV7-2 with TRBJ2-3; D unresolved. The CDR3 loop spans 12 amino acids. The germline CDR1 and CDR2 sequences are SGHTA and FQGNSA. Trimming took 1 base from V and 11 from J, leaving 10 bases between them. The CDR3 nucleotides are TGTGCCAGCAGCTTAGATACGGCAGGGCAGTATTTT. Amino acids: CASSLDTAGQYF. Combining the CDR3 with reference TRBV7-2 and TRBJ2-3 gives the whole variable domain GAGVSQSPSNKVTEKGKDVELRCDPISGHTALYWYRQSLGQGLEFLIYFQGNSAPDKSGLPSDRFSAERTGGSVSTLTIQRTQQEDSAVYLCASSLDTAGQYFGPGTRLTVL.

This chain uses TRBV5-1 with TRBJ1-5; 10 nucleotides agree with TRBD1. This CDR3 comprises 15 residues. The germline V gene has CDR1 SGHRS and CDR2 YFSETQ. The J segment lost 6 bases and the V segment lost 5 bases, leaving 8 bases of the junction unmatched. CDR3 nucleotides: TGCGCCAGCAGTCCCGGGACAGGGGTTCTTCAGCCCCAGCATTTT. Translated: CASSPGTGVLQPQHF. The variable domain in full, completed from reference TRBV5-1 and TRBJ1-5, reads KAGVTQTPRYLIKTRGQQVTLSCSPISGHRSVSWYQQTPGQGLQFLFEYFSETQRNKGNFPGRFSGRQFSNSRSEMNVSTLELGDSALYLCASSPGTGVLQPQHFGDGTRLSIL.

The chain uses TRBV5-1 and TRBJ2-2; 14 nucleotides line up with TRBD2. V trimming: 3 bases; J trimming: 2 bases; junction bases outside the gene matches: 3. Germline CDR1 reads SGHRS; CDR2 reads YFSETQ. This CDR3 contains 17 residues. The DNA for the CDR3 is TGCGCCAGCAGCTGGACTAGCGGGGGGTATAACACCGGGGAGCTGTTTTTT. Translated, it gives CASSWTSGGYNTGELFF.

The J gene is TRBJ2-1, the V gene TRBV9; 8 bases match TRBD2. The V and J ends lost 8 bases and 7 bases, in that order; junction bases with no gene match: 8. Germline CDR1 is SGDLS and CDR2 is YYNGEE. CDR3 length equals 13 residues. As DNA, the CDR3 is TGTGCCAGTGCGGGGGGTCCTAGGAATGAGCAGTTCTTC. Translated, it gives CASAGGPRNEQFF.

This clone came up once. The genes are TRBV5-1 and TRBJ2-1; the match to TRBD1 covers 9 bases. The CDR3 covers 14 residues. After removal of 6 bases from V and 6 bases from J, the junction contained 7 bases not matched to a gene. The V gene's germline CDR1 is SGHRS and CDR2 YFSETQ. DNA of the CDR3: TGCGCCAGCATATTACAGGGGGCCGGCAATGAGCAGTTCTTC. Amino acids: CASILQGAGNEQFF. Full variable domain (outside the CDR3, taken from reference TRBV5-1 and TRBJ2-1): KAGVTQTPRYLIKTRGQQVTLSCSPISGHRSVSWYQQTPGQGLQFLFEYFSETQRNKGNFPGRFSGRQFSNSRSEMNVSTLELGDSALYLCASILQGAGNEQFFGPGTRLTVL.

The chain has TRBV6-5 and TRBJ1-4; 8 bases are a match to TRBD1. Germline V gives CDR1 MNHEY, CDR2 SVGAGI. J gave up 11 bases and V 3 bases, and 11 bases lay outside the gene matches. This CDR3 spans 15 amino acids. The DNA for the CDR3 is TGTGCCAGCAGTTATTCCGGGACAGGTACCTCGAAACTGTTTTTT. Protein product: CASSYSGTGTSKLFF.

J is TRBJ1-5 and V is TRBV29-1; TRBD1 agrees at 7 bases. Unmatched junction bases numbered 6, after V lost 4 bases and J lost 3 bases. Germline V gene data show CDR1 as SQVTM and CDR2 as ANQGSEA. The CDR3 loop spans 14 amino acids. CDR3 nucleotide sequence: TGCAGCGTTGTCTTACAGGGGTCCAATCAGCCCCAGCATTTT. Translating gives CSVVLQGSNQPQHF.

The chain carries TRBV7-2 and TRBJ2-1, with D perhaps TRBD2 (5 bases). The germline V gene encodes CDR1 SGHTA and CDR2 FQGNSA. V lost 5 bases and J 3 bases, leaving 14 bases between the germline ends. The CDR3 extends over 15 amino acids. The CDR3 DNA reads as TGTGCCAGCAGCCCCCGACTACCGTTCTACAATGAGCAGTTCTTC. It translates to CASSPRLPFYNEQFF.

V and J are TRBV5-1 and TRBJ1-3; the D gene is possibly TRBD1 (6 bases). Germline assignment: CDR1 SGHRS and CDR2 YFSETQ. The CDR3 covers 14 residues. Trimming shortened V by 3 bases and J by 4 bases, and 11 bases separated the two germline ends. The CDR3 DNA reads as TGCGCCAGCAGCTCACAGGGCGACGGAAACACCATATATTTT. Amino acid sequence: CASSSQGDGNTIYF. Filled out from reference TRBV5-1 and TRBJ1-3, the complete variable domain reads KAGVTQTPRYLIKTRGQQVTLSCSPISGHRSVSWYQQTPGQGLQFLFEYFSETQRNKGNFPGRFSGRQFSNSRSEMNVSTLELGDSALYLCASSSQGDGNTIYFGEGSWLTVV.

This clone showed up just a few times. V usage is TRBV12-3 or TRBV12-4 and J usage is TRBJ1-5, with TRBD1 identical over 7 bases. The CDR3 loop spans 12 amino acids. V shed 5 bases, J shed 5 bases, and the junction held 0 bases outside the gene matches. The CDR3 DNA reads TGTGCCAGCAGTCAGGGGGATCAGCCCCAGCATTTT. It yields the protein CASSQGDQPQHF.

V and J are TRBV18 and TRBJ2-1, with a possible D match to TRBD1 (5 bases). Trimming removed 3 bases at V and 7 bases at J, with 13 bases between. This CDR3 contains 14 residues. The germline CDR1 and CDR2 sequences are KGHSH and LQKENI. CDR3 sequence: CASSPGWGENEQFF. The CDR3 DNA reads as TGTGCCAGCTCACCCGGATGGGGCGAGAATGAGCAGTTCTTC. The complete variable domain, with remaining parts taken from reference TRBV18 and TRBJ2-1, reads NAGVMQNPRHLVRRRGQEARLRCSPMKGHSHVYWYRQLPEEGLKFMVYLQKENIIDESGMPKERFSAEFPKEGPSILRIQQVVRGDSAAYFCASSPGWGENEQFFGPGTRLTVL.

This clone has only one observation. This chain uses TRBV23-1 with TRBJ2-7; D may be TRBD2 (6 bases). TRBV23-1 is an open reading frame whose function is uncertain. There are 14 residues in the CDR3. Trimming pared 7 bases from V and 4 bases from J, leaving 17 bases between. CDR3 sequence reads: CASIPCGGAYEQYF. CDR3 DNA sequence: TGCGCCAGCATTCCGTGCGGCGGGGCATACGAGCAGTACTTC.

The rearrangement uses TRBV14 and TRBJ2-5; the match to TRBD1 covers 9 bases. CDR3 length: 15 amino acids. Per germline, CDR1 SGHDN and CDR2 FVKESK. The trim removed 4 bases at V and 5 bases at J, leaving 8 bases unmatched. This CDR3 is CASSPLQGARETQYF. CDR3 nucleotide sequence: TGTGCCAGCAGCCCCTTACAGGGGGCGCGGGAGACCCAGTACTTC.

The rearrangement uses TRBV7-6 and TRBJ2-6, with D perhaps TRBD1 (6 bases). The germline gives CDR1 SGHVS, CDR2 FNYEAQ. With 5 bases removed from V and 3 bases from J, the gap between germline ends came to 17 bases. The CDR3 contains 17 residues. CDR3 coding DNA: TGTGCCAGCAGCGTACAACCACAGGGTGATGGGGCCAACGTCCTGACTTTC. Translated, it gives CASSVQPQGDGANVLTF.

The CDR3 here is CASSLDRVGNQPQHF. The CDR3 DNA follows: TGTGCCAGCAGCCTCGACAGGGTAGGCAATCAGCCCCAGCATTTT. This chain links TRBV5-8 with TRBJ1-5; 7 nucleotides agree with TRBD1. The CDR3 is 15 amino acids. Germline V gives CDR1 SGHTS, CDR2 YDEGEE. Trimming removed 4 bases from V and 2 bases from J; junction bases left unmatched: 6.

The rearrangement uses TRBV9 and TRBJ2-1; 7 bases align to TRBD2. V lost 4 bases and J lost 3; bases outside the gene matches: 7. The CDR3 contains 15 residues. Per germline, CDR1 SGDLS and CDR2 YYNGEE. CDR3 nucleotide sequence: TGTGCCAGCAGCTTCGGTGGGGGGGGCTACAATGAGCAGTTCTTC. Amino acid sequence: CASSFGGGGYNEQFF.

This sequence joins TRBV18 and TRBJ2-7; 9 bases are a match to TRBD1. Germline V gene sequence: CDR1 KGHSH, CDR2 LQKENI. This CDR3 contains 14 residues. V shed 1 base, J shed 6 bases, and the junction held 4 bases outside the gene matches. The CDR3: CASSPLGQGGEQYF. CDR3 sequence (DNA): TGTGCCAGCTCACCACTGGGACAGGGTGGCGAGCAGTACTTC.

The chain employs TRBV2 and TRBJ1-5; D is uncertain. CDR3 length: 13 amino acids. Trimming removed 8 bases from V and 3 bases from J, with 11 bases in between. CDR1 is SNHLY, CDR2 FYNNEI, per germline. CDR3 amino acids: CASSLEDNQPQHF. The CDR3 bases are TGTGCCAGCTCGCTGGAGGACAATCAGCCCCAGCATTTT.

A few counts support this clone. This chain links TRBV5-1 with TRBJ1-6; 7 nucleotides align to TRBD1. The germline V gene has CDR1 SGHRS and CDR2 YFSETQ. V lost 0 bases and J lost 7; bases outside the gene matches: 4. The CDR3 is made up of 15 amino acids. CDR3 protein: CASSLAGTDNSPLHF. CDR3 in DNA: TGCGCCAGCAGCTTGGCCGGGACAGACAATTCACCCCTCCACTTT. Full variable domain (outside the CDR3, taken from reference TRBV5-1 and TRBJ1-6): KAGVTQTPRYLIKTRGQQVTLSCSPISGHRSVSWYQQTPGQGLQFLFEYFSETQRNKGNFPGRFSGRQFSNSRSEMNVSTLELGDSALYLCASSLAGTDNSPLHFGNGTRLTVT.